This T cell receptor beta chain was sequenced for a study of identical twins. This CDR3 is 14 amino acids long. The trim removed 4 bases at V and 6 bases at J, leaving 7 bases unmatched. The germline CDR1 and CDR2 sequences are PRHDT and FYEKMQ (reference sequence). General study points: Insertions were reduced in abundant cord blood beta clonotypes but not in memory repertoires.

For this clonotype: No antigen is known for it.

MiXCR was run by TCRdb on the 5' RACE reads, yielding one entry per CDR3 protein. The data hold hundreds of thousands of distinct CDR3 sequences, with roughly 18% observed a single time. Separately, the same data were catalogued under a study of T cells expressing NK-cell markers.

The V and J genes are TRBV13 and TRBJ2-7, with 9 bases that match TRBD1. The sequence was collected from a woman younger than 35 in good health. Sequencing used PBMCs. The CDR3 loop is CASSSGTGIREQYF. CDR3 in DNA: TGTGCCAGCAGCTCCGGGACAGGGATCCGCGAGCAGTACTTC. The full variable domain, its missing parts supplied by reference TRBV13 and TRBJ2-7, is AAGVIQSPRHLIKEKRETATLKCYPIPRHDTVYWYQQGPGQDPQFLISFYEKMQSDKGSIPDRFSAQQFSDYHSELNMSSLELGDSALYFCASSSGTGIREQYFGPGTRLTVT.